This is a list of T cell receptor beta chains from one sample in a study of early T cells in non-severe SARS-CoV-2 infection. TCRdb re-analysed the 5' RACE reads in MiXCR, keeping a single row per CDR3 protein. The table has tens of thousands of distinct CDR3 sequences, around 8.4% seen once. Sequencing was carried out using whole blood. These receptors came from an adult who was a healthcare worker with PCR-confirmed SARS-CoV-2 infection or an uninfected control (not recorded which). The CDR3 runs from the conserved cysteine through the conserved F or W. The D gene is left open where the match is weak. Not all rows give a size; the values are once, few, many and, for expanded clones, a class.

len: 15; j_gene: TRBJ1-4; d_gene: .; v_gene: TRBV4-1; abundance: many; CDR3aa: CASSQVQGPREKLFF; CDR3nt: TGCGCCAGCAGCCAAGTACAGGGTCCCCGTGAAAAACTGTTTTTT
len: 13; j_gene: TRBJ2-1; d_gene: .; v_gene: TRBV7-6; abundance: many; CDR3aa: CASSVSRLTTQFF; CDR3nt: TGTGCCAGCAGCGTCAGTCGCTTAACCACGCAGTTCTTC
len: 13; j_gene: TRBJ2-4; d_gene: TRBD1; v_gene: TRBV10-1; abundance: many; CDR3aa: CASSGQGINIQYF; CDR3nt: TGCGCCAGCAGTGGACAGGGTATAAACATTCAGTACTTC
len: 16; j_gene: TRBJ2-2; d_gene: TRBD2; v_gene: TRBV20-1; abundance: many; CDR3aa: CSARTRRLADTGELFF; CDR3nt: TGCAGTGCTAGGACGCGGAGACTAGCGGACACCGGGGAGCTGTTTTTT
len: 16; j_gene: TRBJ2-3; d_gene: .; v_gene: TRBV24-1; abundance: .; CDR3aa: CATSDQERDLTDTQYF; CDR3nt: TGTGCCACCAGTGATCAAGAACGGGATTTGACAGATACGCAGTATTTT
len: 15; j_gene: TRBJ1-2; d_gene: .; v_gene: TRBV4-3; abundance: .; CDR3aa: CASSQDRRGLDGYTF; CDR3nt: TGCGCCAGCAGCCAAGATCGGCGGGGGCTAGATGGCTACACCTTC
len: 14; j_gene: TRBJ2-3; d_gene: TRBD2; v_gene: TRBV7-2; abundance: many; CDR3aa: CASSRTSAPDTQYF; CDR3nt: TGTGCCAGCAGCCGGACTAGCGCGCCGGATACGCAGTATTTT
len: 15; j_gene: TRBJ1-4; d_gene: .; v_gene: TRBV7-2; abundance: many; CDR3aa: CASSPAWGGSEKLFF; CDR3nt: TGTGCCAGCAGCCCAGCCTGGGGGGGCAGTGAAAAACTGTTTTTT
len: 12; j_gene: TRBJ2-1; d_gene: TRBD2; v_gene: TRBV6-2/TRBV6-3; abundance: many; CDR3aa: CASSARGGEQFF; CDR3nt: TGTGCCAGCAGTGCCCGCGGGGGTGAGCAGTTCTTC
len: 14; j_gene: TRBJ2-3; d_gene: TRBD2; v_gene: TRBV12-3/TRBV12-4; abundance: many; CDR3aa: CASSRSSGEDTQYF; CDR3nt: TGTGCCAGCAGTCGTTCTAGCGGGGAGGATACGCAGTATTTT
len: 13; j_gene: TRBJ2-3; d_gene: .; v_gene: TRBV29-1; abundance: .; CDR3aa: CSVKGVSTDTQYF; CDR3nt: TGCAGCGTTAAGGGCGTTTCCACAGATACGCAGTATTTT
len: 15; j_gene: TRBJ1-6; d_gene: TRBD1; v_gene: TRBV27; abundance: many; CDR3aa: CASSGRTGAFSPLHF; CDR3nt: TGTGCCAGCAGTGGACGGACAGGAGCTTTCTCACCCCTCCACTTT
len: 16; j_gene: TRBJ1-5; d_gene: .; v_gene: TRBV7-9; abundance: many; CDR3aa: CASSLGGPNSIQPQHF; CDR3nt: TGTGCCAGCAGCTTAGGTGGTCCGAATTCAATTCAGCCCCAGCATTTT
len: 15; j_gene: TRBJ2-7; d_gene: TRBD2; v_gene: TRBV20-1; abundance: few; CDR3aa: CSARDQGLAVYEQYF; CDR3nt: TGCAGTGCTAGAGATCAGGGACTAGCGGTCTACGAGCAGTACTTC
len: 14; j_gene: TRBJ2-5; d_gene: .; v_gene: TRBV29-1; abundance: many; CDR3aa: CSVEDKAGAETQYF; CDR3nt: TGCAGCGTTGAAGATAAGGCAGGGGCAGAGACCCAGTACTTC
len: 15; j_gene: TRBJ2-7; d_gene: TRBD1; v_gene: TRBV6-6; abundance: many; CDR3aa: CASTARDRGTYEQYF; CDR3nt: TGTGCCAGCACAGCGCGGGACAGGGGAACTTACGAGCAGTACTTC
len: 14; j_gene: TRBJ2-3; d_gene: .; v_gene: TRBV5-1; abundance: many; CDR3aa: CASREGVYSDTQYF; CDR3nt: TGCGCCAGCAGGGAGGGAGTTTATTCGGATACGCAGTATTTT
len: 14; j_gene: TRBJ1-2; d_gene: TRBD1; v_gene: TRBV12-3/TRBV12-4; abundance: many; CDR3aa: CASKTGTASDGYTF; CDR3nt: TGTGCCAGCAAAACCGGGACAGCCAGCGATGGCTACACCTTC
len: 13; j_gene: TRBJ1-1; d_gene: TRBD1; v_gene: TRBV7-3; abundance: .; CDR3aa: CAGKWDRGTEAFF; CDR3nt: TGTGCCGGCAAATGGGACAGGGGAACTGAAGCTTTCTTT
len: 12; j_gene: TRBJ2-4; d_gene: .; v_gene: TRBV6-6; abundance: .; CDR3aa: CASSFDSGIQYF; CDR3nt: TGTGCCAGCAGTTTTGACAGTGGCATTCAGTACTTC
len: 15; j_gene: TRBJ1-5; d_gene: .; v_gene: TRBV6-6; abundance: many; CDR3aa: CASTPEGLRNQPQHF; CDR3nt: TGTGCCAGCACCCCGGAGGGTCTACGCAATCAGCCCCAGCATTTT
len: 15; j_gene: TRBJ2-7; d_gene: TRBD1; v_gene: TRBV3-1; abundance: many; CDR3aa: CASSQGRTGTYEQYF; CDR3nt: TGTGCCAGCAGCCAAGGTCGGACAGGTACCTACGAGCAGTACTTC
len: 12; j_gene: TRBJ1-2; d_gene: .; v_gene: TRBV30; abundance: many; CDR3aa: CAWHQGRLGYTF; CDR3nt: TGTGCCTGGCATCAGGGGAGGTTGGGCTACACCTTC
len: 16; j_gene: TRBJ2-1; d_gene: TRBD2; v_gene: TRBV6-5; abundance: .; CDR3aa: CASSGPPGLAPVEQFF; CDR3nt: TGTGCCAGCAGCGGTCCTCCGGGACTAGCTCCGGTTGAGCAGTTCTTC
len: 15; j_gene: TRBJ2-2; d_gene: .; v_gene: TRBV4-3; abundance: many; CDR3aa: CASSQVAANTGELFF; CDR3nt: TGCGCCAGCAGCCAAGTAGCGGCAAACACCGGGGAGCTGTTTTTT
len: 13; j_gene: TRBJ1-1; d_gene: .; v_gene: TRBV27; abundance: many; CDR3aa: CASSLSPVTEAFF; CDR3nt: TGTGCCAGCAGTTTATCCCCAGTGACTGAAGCTTTCTTT
len: 14; j_gene: TRBJ2-2; d_gene: .; v_gene: TRBV11-2; abundance: many; CDR3aa: CASMQFRAAGELFF; CDR3nt: TGTGCCAGCATGCAATTTCGGGCAGCCGGGGAGCTGTTTTTT
len: 16; j_gene: TRBJ2-3; d_gene: TRBD2; v_gene: TRBV3-1; abundance: few; CDR3aa: CASRALAGGSTDTQYF; CDR3nt: TGTGCCAGCAGAGCCCTGGCGGGGGGAAGCACAGATACGCAGTATTTT
len: 15; j_gene: TRBJ2-3; d_gene: TRBD2; v_gene: TRBV6-2/TRBV6-3; abundance: few; CDR3aa: CASMGLAGFTDTQYF; CDR3nt: TGTGCCAGCATGGGACTAGCGGGATTCACAGATACGCAGTATTTT
len: 14; j_gene: TRBJ2-3; d_gene: .; v_gene: TRBV7-6; abundance: .; CDR3aa: CASSLGRRTDTQYF; CDR3nt: TGTGCCAGCAGCTTAGGCAGGCGGACAGATACGCAGTATTTT
len: 15; j_gene: TRBJ2-7; d_gene: TRBD2; v_gene: TRBV7-9; abundance: many; CDR3aa: CASSLGGTSGYEQYF; CDR3nt: TGTGCCAGCAGCTTGGGCGGGACTAGCGGATACGAGCAGTACTTC
len: 13; j_gene: TRBJ2-4; d_gene: .; v_gene: TRBV6-1; abundance: many; CDR3aa: CASSAGKKNIQYF; CDR3nt: TGTGCCAGCAGTGCAGGGAAGAAAAACATTCAGTACTTC
len: 15; j_gene: TRBJ2-5; d_gene: TRBD1; v_gene: TRBV7-2; abundance: .; CDR3aa: CASSFGGTGGKTQYF; CDR3nt: TGTGCCAGCAGCTTCGGAGGGACAGGGGGAAAGACCCAGTACTTC
len: 17; j_gene: TRBJ2-5; d_gene: TRBD2; v_gene: TRBV7-2; abundance: few; CDR3aa: CASSLDGLAGPQETQYF; CDR3nt: TGTGCCAGCAGCTTAGACGGTCTAGCGGGTCCTCAAGAGACCCAGTACTTC
len: 13; j_gene: TRBJ1-5; d_gene: .; v_gene: TRBV7-8; abundance: many; CDR3aa: CASSHNSNQPQHF; CDR3nt: TGTGCCAGCAGCCATAATAGCAATCAGCCCCAGCATTTT
len: 15; j_gene: TRBJ2-7; d_gene: .; v_gene: TRBV4-3; abundance: once; CDR3aa: CASSQEAERRHEQYF; CDR3nt: TGCGCCAGCAGCCAAGAGGCCGAGAGGCGGCACGAGCAGTACTTC
len: 11; j_gene: TRBJ2-1; d_gene: .; v_gene: TRBV5-8; abundance: many; CDR3aa: CASSLGGGLFF; CDR3nt: TGTGCCAGCAGCTTGGGAGGGGGTCTGTTCTTC
len: 14; j_gene: TRBJ2-3; d_gene: .; v_gene: TRBV24-1; abundance: many; CDR3aa: CATSDPALTDTQYF; CDR3nt: TGTGCCACCAGTGACCCTGCTCTCACAGATACGCAGTATTTT
len: 14; j_gene: TRBJ2-3; d_gene: .; v_gene: TRBV18; abundance: many; CDR3aa: CASSLVSSTDTQYF; CDR3nt: TGTGCCAGCTCACTTGTTTCCAGCACAGATACGCAGTATTTT
len: 17; j_gene: TRBJ2-3; d_gene: TRBD2; v_gene: TRBV29-1; abundance: many; CDR3aa: CSVEGLLAGGPGDTQYF; CDR3nt: TGCAGCGTTGAAGGGTTACTAGCGGGGGGACCCGGGGATACGCAGTATTTT
len: 14; j_gene: TRBJ2-5; d_gene: TRBD2; v_gene: TRBV5-4; abundance: .; CDR3aa: CASSPTGLQPTQYF; CDR3nt: TGTGCCAGCAGCCCGACGGGACTACAGCCCACCCAGTACTTC
len: 15; j_gene: TRBJ2-7; d_gene: .; v_gene: TRBV20-1; abundance: .; CDR3aa: CSASSLLNPSYEQYF; CDR3nt: TGCAGTGCTAGTTCGCTGCTTAATCCCTCCTACGAGCAGTACTTC
len: 15; j_gene: TRBJ2-2; d_gene: .; v_gene: TRBV4-1; abundance: many; CDR3aa: CASSQAPGMAGELFF; CDR3nt: TGCGCCAGCAGCCAAGCCCCGGGTATGGCCGGGGAGCTGTTTTTT
len: 15; j_gene: TRBJ2-7; d_gene: .; v_gene: TRBV27; abundance: .; CDR3aa: CASSLRAATLGEQYF; CDR3nt: TGTGCCAGCAGTTTACGGGCAGCTACACTGGGCGAGCAGTACTTC
len: 13; j_gene: TRBJ1-6; d_gene: TRBD1; v_gene: TRBV7-9; abundance: few; CDR3aa: CASSFQGDSPLHF; CDR3nt: TGTGCCAGCAGCTTTCAGGGGGATTCACCCCTCCACTTT
len: 11; j_gene: TRBJ2-5; d_gene: .; v_gene: TRBV29-1; abundance: many; CDR3aa: CRAEFQETQYF; CDR3nt: TGCAGAGCGGAGTTCCAAGAGACCCAGTACTTC
len: 14; j_gene: TRBJ2-7; d_gene: TRBD1; v_gene: TRBV18; abundance: few; CDR3aa: CASSPTGGSYEQYF; CDR3nt: TGTGCCAGCTCACCCACAGGGGGGTCCTACGAGCAGTACTTC
len: 15; j_gene: TRBJ1-2; d_gene: TRBD1; v_gene: TRBV5-4; abundance: few; CDR3aa: CASSRTGGLNYGYTF; CDR3nt: TGTGCCAGCAGCCGGACAGGGGGCTTGAACTATGGCTACACCTTC
len: 13; j_gene: TRBJ1-1; d_gene: .; v_gene: TRBV5-6; abundance: many; CDR3aa: CASSLWADTEAFF; CDR3nt: TGTGCCAGCAGCCTTTGGGCGGACACTGAAGCTTTCTTT
len: 16; j_gene: TRBJ2-3; d_gene: TRBD2; v_gene: TRBV4-1; abundance: many; CDR3aa: CASSQVRAGVVDTQYF; CDR3nt: TGCGCCAGCAGCCAAGTAAGAGCGGGAGTGGTAGATACGCAGTATTTT
len: 14; j_gene: TRBJ2-3; d_gene: TRBD2; v_gene: TRBV20-1; abundance: many; CDR3aa: CSANRGGGTDTQYF; CDR3nt: TGCAGTGCGAATCGGGGGGGAGGCACAGATACGCAGTATTTT
len: 15; j_gene: TRBJ1-6; d_gene: .; v_gene: TRBV11-2; abundance: many; CDR3aa: CASSLSPTANSPLHF; CDR3nt: TGTGCCAGCAGCTTAAGTCCGACGGCAAATTCACCCCTCCACTTT
len: 16; j_gene: TRBJ2-1; d_gene: TRBD2; v_gene: TRBV20-1; abundance: many; CDR3aa: CSAREGLAGTYNEQFF; CDR3nt: TGCAGTGCTAGAGAGGGACTAGCGGGGACCTACAATGAGCAGTTCTTC
len: 15; j_gene: TRBJ1-4; d_gene: .; v_gene: TRBV7-9; abundance: many; CDR3aa: CASSLVRGQGEKLFF; CDR3nt: TGTGCCAGCAGCTTAGTACGGGGGCAGGGTGAAAAACTGTTTTTT
len: 17; j_gene: TRBJ2-3; d_gene: TRBD2; v_gene: TRBV4-1; abundance: few; CDR3aa: CASSPQGLAGGEDTQYF; CDR3nt: TGCGCCAGCAGCCCTCAAGGCCTAGCGGGAGGGGAAGATACGCAGTATTTT
len: 13; j_gene: TRBJ1-6; d_gene: .; v_gene: TRBV27; abundance: many; CDR3aa: CASRDYSYSPLHF; CDR3nt: TGTGCCAGCCGGGATTACAGTTATTCACCCCTCCACTTT
len: 16; j_gene: TRBJ1-6; d_gene: TRBD1; v_gene: TRBV27; abundance: few; CDR3aa: CASSLRGRGVTSPLHF; CDR3nt: TGTGCCAGCAGTTTAAGGGGGCGCGGGGTAACTTCACCCCTCCACTTT
len: 13; j_gene: TRBJ1-2; d_gene: TRBD1; v_gene: TRBV29-1; abundance: many; CDR3aa: CSVEGGAGYGYTF; CDR3nt: TGCAGCGTCGAAGGGGGCGCTGGCTATGGCTACACCTTC
len: 15; j_gene: TRBJ2-2; d_gene: .; v_gene: TRBV20-1; abundance: many; CDR3aa: CSAREGPQPTGELFF; CDR3nt: TGCAGTGCTAGAGAGGGACCTCAGCCCACCGGGGAGCTGTTTTTT